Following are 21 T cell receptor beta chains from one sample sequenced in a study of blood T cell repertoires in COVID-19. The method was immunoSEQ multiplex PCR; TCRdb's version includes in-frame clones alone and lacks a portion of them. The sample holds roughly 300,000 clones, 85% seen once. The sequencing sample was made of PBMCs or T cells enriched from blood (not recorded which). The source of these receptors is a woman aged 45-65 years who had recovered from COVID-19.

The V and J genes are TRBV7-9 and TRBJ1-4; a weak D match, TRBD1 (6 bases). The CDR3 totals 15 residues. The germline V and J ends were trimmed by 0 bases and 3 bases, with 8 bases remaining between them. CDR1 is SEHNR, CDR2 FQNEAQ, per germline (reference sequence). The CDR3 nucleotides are TGTGCCAGCAGCTTAGCGGGGGCGGCTAATGAAAAACTGTTTTTT. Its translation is CASSLAGAANEKLFF.

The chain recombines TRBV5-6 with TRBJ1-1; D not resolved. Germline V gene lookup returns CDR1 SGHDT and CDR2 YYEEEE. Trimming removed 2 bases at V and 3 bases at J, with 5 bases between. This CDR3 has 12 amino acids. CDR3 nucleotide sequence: TGTGCCAGCAGCTTCCGAGACACTGAAGCTTTCTTT. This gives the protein CASSFRDTEAFF.

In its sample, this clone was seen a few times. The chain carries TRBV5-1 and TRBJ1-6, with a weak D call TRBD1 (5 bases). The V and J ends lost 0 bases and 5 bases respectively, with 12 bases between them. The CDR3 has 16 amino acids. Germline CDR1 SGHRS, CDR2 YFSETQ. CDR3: CASSLGGRVDNSPLHF. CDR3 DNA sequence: TGCGCCAGCAGCTTGGGTGGCAGGGTTGATAATTCACCCCTCCACTTT.

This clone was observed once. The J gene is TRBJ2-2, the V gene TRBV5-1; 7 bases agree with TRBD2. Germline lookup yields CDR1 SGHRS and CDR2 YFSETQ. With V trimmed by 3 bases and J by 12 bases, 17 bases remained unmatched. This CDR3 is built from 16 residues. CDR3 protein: CASSSKGRGVSEKLFF. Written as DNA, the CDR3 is TGCGCCAGCAGCTCAAAGGGGAGGGGCGTTTCCGAAAAGCTGTTTTTT. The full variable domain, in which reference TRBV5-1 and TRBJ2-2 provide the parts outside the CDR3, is KAGVTQTPRYLIKTRGQQVTLSCSPISGHRSVSWYQQTPGQGLQFLFEYFSETQRNKGNFPGRFSGRQFSNSRSEMNVSTLELGDSALYLCASSSKGRGVSEKLFFGEGSRLTVL.

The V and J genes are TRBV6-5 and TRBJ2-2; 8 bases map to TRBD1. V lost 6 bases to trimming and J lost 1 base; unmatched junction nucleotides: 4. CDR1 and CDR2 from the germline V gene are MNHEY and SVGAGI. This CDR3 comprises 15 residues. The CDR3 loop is CASRTGTGNTGELFF. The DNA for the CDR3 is TGTGCCAGCAGAACCGGGACAGGGAACACCGGGGAGCTGTTTTTT.

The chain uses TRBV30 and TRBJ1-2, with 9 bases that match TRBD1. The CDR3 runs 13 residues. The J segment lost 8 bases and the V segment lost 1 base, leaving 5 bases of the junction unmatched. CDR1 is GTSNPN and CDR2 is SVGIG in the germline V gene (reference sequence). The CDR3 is CAWSATGGDGYTF. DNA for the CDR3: TGTGCCTGGAGTGCTACAGGGGGCGACGGCTACACCTTC.

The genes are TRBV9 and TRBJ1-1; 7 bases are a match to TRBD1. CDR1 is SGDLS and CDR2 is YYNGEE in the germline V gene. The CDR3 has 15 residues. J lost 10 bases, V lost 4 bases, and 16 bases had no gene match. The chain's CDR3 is CASSRSGGSWEAAFF. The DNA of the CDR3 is TGTGCCAGCAGCCGGTCAGGGGGATCGTGGGAGGCAGCTTTCTTT.

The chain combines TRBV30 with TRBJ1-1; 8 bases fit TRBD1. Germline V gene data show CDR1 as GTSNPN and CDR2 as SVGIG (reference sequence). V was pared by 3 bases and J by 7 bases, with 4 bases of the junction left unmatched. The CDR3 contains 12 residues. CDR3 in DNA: TGTGCCTGGAGAGGGACAGGACTTGAAGCTTTCTTT. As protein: CAWRGTGLEAFF. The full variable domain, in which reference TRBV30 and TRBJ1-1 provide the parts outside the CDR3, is SQTIHQWPATLVQPVGSPLSLECTVEGTSNPNLYWYRQAAGRGLQLLFYSVGIGQISSEVPQNLSASRPQDRQFILSSKKLLLSDSGFYLCAWRGTGLEAFFGQGTRLTVV.

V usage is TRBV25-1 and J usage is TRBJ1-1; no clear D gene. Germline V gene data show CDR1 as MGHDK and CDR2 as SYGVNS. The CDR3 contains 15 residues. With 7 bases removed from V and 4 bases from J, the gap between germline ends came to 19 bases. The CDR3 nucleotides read TGTGCCAGCACGCCACGGAGGTTGGGTGGCACTGAAGCTTTCTTT. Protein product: CASTPRRLGGTEAFF.

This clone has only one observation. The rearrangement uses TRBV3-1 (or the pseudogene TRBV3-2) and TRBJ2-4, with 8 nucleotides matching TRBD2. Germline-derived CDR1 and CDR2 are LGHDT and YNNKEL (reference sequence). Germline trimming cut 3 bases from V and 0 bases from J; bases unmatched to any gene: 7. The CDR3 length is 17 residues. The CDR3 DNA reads TGTGCCAGCAGCCATTATGGCGGGGGGTTAGCCAAAAACATTCAGTACTTC. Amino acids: CASSHYGGGLAKNIQYF.

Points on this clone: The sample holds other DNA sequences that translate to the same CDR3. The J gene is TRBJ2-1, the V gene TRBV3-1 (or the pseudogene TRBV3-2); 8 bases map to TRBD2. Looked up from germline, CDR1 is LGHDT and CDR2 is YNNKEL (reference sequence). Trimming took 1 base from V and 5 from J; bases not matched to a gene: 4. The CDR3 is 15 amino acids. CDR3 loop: CASSQGTSGHNEQFF. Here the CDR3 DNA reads TGTGCCAGCAGCCAAGGCACTAGCGGACACAATGAGCAGTTCTTC.

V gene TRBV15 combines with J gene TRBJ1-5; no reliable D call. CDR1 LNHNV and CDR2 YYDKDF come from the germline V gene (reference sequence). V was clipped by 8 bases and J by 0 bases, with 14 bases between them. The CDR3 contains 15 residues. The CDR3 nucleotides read TGTGCCACCTCCCCCCGCGAAGATAGCAATCAGCCCCAGCATTTT. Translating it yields CATSPREDSNQPQHF.

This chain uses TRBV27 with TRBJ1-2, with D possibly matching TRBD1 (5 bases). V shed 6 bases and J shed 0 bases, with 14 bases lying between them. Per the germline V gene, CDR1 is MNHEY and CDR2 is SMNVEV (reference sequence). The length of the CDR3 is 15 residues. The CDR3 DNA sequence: TGTGCCAGCAGGTCAACAGGCCTCCCTAACTATGGCTACACCTTC. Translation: CASRSTGLPNYGYTF.

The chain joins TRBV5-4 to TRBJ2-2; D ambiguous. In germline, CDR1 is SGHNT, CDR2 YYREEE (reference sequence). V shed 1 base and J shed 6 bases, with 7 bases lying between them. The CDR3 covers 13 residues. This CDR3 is CASSLSDPGELFF. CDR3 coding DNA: TGTGCCAGCAGCTTGAGCGATCCCGGGGAGCTGTTTTTT.

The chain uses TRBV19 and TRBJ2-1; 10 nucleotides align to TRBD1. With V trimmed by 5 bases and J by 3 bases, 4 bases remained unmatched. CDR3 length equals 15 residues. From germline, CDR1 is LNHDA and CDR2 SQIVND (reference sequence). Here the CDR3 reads CASSSGQGSYNEQFF. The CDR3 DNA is TGTGCCAGTAGTTCGGGACAGGGGAGCTACAATGAGCAGTTCTTC.

In nucleotides, the CDR3 is TGTGCCAGCAGCTTAGGCAGGGGGCTGGAAGATGAAAAACTGTTTTTT. Protein sequence: CASSLGRGLEDEKLFF. The gene calls are TRBV5-8 and TRBJ1-4, with 8 bases that match TRBD1. V gave up 2 bases and J gave up 6 bases; unmatched junction bases: 9. The germline V gene has CDR1 SGHTS and CDR2 YDEGEE. This CDR3 has 16 amino acids.

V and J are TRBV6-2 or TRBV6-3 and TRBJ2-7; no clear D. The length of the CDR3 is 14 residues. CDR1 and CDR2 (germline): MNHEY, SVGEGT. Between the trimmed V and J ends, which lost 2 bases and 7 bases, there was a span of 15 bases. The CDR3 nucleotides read TGTGCCAGCAGTTACGAGGTATTTTCGTGGGAGCAGTACTTC. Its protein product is CASSYEVFSWEQYF.

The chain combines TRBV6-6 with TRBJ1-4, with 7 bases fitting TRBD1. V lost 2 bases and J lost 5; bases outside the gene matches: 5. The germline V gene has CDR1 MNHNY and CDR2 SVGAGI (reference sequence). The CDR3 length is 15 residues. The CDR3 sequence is CASSYRGGGNEKLFF. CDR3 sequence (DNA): TGTGCCAGCAGTTACAGAGGGGGCGGAAATGAAAAACTGTTTTTT.

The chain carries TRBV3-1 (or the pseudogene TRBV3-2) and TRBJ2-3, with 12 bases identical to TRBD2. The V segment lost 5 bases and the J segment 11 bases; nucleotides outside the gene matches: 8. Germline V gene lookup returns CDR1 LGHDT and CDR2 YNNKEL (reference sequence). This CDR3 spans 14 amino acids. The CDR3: CASSELAGGEVQYF. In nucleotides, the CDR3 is TGTGCCAGCAGCGAACTAGCGGGGGGTGAGGTGCAGTATTTT.

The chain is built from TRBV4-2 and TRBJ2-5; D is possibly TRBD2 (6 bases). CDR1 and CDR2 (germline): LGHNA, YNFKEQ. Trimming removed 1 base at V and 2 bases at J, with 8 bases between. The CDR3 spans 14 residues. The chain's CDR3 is CASSQGLEQETQYF. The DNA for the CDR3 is TGTGCCAGCAGCCAAGGACTAGAGCAAGAGACCCAGTACTTC.

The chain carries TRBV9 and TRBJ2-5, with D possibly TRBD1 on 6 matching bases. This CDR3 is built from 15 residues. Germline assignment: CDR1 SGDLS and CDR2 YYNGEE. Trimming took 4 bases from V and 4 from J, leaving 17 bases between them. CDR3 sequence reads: CASSPHSGGGETQYF. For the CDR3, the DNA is TGTGCCAGCAGCCCCCACAGTGGGGGCGGAGAGACCCAGTACTTC.